The 4 T cell receptor beta chains reported below all come from one sample, sequenced in a study of CD8 T cells in ankylosing spondylitis. Study outcomes and limitations: What seemed typical of ankylosing spondylitis blood was a TCR beta motif built from several highly homologous variants.

TCRdb itself ran the 5' RACE reads through MiXCR, one entry per CDR3 protein. The sample lists about 210,000 distinct CDR3 sequences; about 7.3% were seen once. Their target antigens are unknown. Sequencing was carried out using blood, either unsorted or a sorted T cell fraction (not recorded which). The receptor source for this set is a male donor with ankylosing spondylitis.

As for this clonotype: Just one base apart from a much larger clone, this may be a read error. The J gene is TRBJ2-1, the V gene TRBV13; 8 bases map to TRBD2. The CDR3 covers 14 residues. Trimming removed 5 bases from V and 9 bases from J; junction bases left unmatched: 9. Germline V gene data show CDR1 as PRHDT and CDR2 as FYEKMQ (reference sequence). DNA of the CDR3: TGTGCCAGCAGCCTCGGACTAGCTTTAGTTGAGCAGTTCTTC. Translated, it gives CASSLGLALVEQFF.

The chain recombines TRBV27 with TRBJ1-5; D unclear. Trimming removed 5 bases from V and 0 bases from J, with 11 bases in between. Germline V gives CDR1 MNHEY, CDR2 SMNVEV (reference sequence). The CDR3 consists of 15 residues. CDR3 loop: CASSASSYSNQPQHF. CDR3 DNA: TGTGCCAGCAGTGCCTCCAGCTATAGCAATCAGCCCCAGCATTTT.

The chain recombines TRBV7-8 with TRBJ2-3; TRBD2 matches 7 bases. Germline CDR1 and CDR2: SGHVS and FQNEAQ. The CDR3 runs 14 residues. V was clipped by 5 bases and J by 0 bases; unmatched bases: 2. The CDR3 region is CASSRGVSTDTQYF. The CDR3 DNA follows: TGTGCCAGCAGCCGGGGGGTCAGCACAGATACGCAGTATTTT.

Many counts were recorded for this clonotype. The chain carries TRBV27 and TRBJ2-7; TRBD2 matches 8 bases. From germline, CDR1 is MNHEY and CDR2 SMNVEV (reference sequence). The J segment lost 5 bases and the V segment lost 2 bases, leaving 8 bases of the junction unmatched. This CDR3 has 15 amino acids. CDR3 in amino acids: CASSLIGRVLDEQYF. Here the CDR3 DNA reads TGTGCCAGCAGTTTAATCGGGAGGGTTTTAGACGAGCAGTACTTC.